The clone carrying this T cell receptor (beta chain) was recorded once. The antigen is undetermined. These donors were members of the approximately 120-subject validation cohort, a group separate from the roughly 670-subject first cohort. Here immunoSEQ multiplex PCR was the method, and the copy in TCRdb shows in-frame clones only, minus some. The table records around 70,000 clones, 85% to 95% of them present only once. This sample is drawn from a study of cytomegalovirus exposure and HLA in healthy donors. Study-level points and caveats: Reports indicated that the classifier achieved high specificity and sensitivity in diagnosing cytomegalovirus status. Associated with cytomegalovirus, according to the listing, were 150 to 200 TCR beta chains. As confirmed in vitro, a few CMV-associated chains were specific for CMV antigens.

With V trimmed by 5 bases and J by 8 bases, 3 bases remained unmatched. CDR1 is SGHTA and CDR2 is FQGTGA in the germline V gene. This CDR3 has 13 residues. The genes are TRBV7-3 and TRBJ1-6; 7 bases line up with TRBD1. The receptor comes from a young woman in good health and CMV-seronegative. The sample consisted of PBMCs. Here the CDR3 DNA reads TGTGCCAGCAGCCGACAGGGCGATTCACCCCTCCACTTT. It specifies CASSRQGDSPLHF.